This T cell receptor (beta chain) was recorded in a study of TIL therapy for anti-PD-1-resistant metastatic lung cancer. Study context: Patients had a median age of around 54 years (range about 38-85). By whole-exome sequencing, median non-synonymous tumor mutation burden was over 1.2 mutations per megabase. Findings and caveats of the study: Many TIL product clones were absent from baseline tumor, suggesting clonal contraction.

Specified time point: pre-treatment sample, taken before nivolumab and TIL therapy. The tumor samples were excised metastases, mostly pleural nodules or supraclavicular lymph nodes. Germline assignment: CDR1 SGHAT and CDR2 FQNNGV. The length of the CDR3 is 14 residues. V lost 3 bases and J 3 bases, leaving 12 bases between the germline ends. Turning to this clone: Antigen specificity is unknown.

The immunoSEQ assay was v3. The method was immunoSEQ multiplex PCR; TCRdb's version includes in-frame clones alone and lacks a portion of them. Of 25,000 to 30,000 clones in the sample, roughly two thirds were seen once. The source of this sequence is a woman between 25 and 80 years old with non-small cell lung cancer. The chain recombines TRBV11-2 with TRBJ2-7; a weak D match, TRBD2 (6 bases). This specimen was tumor tissue, taken at baseline. CDR3 sequence: CASSLTSSIYEQYF. The CDR3 bases are TGTGCCAGCAGCTTGACTAGTTCTATCTACGAGCAGTACTTC. Full variable domain (missing parts from reference TRBV11-2 and TRBJ2-7): EAGVAQSPRYKIIEKRQSVAFWCNPISGHATLYWYQQILGQGPKLLIQFQNNGVVDDSQLPKDRFSAERLKGVDSTLKIQPAKLEDSAVYLCASSLTSSIYEQYFGPGTRLTVT.